What follows is one T cell receptor (beta chain) and its context. Its antigen is as yet unknown. This sample was taken from a study of T cells after yellow fever vaccination. The CDR3 loop spans 15 amino acids. V lost 7 bases and J lost 6, with 21 bases in between. Germline CDR1 reads SGHKS; CDR2 reads YYEKEE (reference sequence). TCRdb called the 5' RACE reads again in MiXCR, with one record for every CDR3 protein. This sample has over 110,000 distinct CDR3 sequences, with 6.5% to 8.5% found just once. Broader study findings: Re-detected after boosting: most primary clones, more than 95% of CD4 and 80% to 90% of CD8.

V gene TRBV5-5 combines with J gene TRBJ2-3; D might be TRBD1 (6 bases). The specimen was CD4+ T cells sorted from PBMCs, collected 5 days after the yellow fever booster vaccination. This receptor was taken from a man aged 25 to 40 who received the YFV17D yellow fever vaccine. The DNA of the CDR3 is TGTGCCAGCTCCAGGGGCCTGACCGGGTTCGATACGCAGTATTTT. Protein product: CASSRGLTGFDTQYF.